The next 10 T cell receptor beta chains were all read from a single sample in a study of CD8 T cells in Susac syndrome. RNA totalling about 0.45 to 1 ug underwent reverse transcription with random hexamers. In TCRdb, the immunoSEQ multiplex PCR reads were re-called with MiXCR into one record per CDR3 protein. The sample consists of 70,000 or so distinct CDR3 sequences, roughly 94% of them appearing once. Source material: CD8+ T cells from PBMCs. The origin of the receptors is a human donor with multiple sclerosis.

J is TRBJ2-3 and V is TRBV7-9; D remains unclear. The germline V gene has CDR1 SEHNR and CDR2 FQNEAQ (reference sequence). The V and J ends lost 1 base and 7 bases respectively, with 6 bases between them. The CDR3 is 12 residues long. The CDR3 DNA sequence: TGTGCCAGCAGCTTAGAGGTGTATACGCAGTATTTT. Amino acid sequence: CASSLEVYTQYF.

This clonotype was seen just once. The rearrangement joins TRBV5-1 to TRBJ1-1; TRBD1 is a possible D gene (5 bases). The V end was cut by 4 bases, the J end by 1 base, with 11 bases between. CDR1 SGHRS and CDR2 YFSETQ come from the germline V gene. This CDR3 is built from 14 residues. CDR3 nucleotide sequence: TGCGCCAGCAGCCGCGGGGGGGAGAACACTGAAGCTTTCTTT. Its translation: CASSRGGENTEAFF.

This CDR3 reads CASSAREGYEQYF. The CDR3 coding sequence is TGTGCCAGCTCTGCCCGGGAGGGCTACGAGCAGTACTTC. V usage is TRBV27 and J usage is TRBJ2-7, with 8 positions matching TRBD2. There are 13 residues in the CDR3. Germline V CDR1 and CDR2: MNHEY, SMNVEV (reference sequence). With 8 bases clipped from V and 3 bases from J, the junction kept 6 bases outside the gene matches.

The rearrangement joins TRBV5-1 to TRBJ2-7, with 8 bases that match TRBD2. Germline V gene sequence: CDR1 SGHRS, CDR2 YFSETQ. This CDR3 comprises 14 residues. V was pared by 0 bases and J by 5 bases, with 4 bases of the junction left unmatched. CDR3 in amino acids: CASSLVQREHEQYF. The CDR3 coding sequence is TGCGCCAGCAGCTTGGTGCAGCGGGAGCACGAGCAGTACTTC.

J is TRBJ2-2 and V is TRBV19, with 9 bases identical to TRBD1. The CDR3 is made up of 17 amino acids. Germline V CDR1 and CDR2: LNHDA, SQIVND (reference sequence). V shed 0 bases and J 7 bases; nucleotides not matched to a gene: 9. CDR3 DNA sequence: TGTGCCAGTAGTATAGAGGGACAGGGTCGAGAAAACGGGGAGCTGTTTTTT. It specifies CASSIEGQGRENGELFF.

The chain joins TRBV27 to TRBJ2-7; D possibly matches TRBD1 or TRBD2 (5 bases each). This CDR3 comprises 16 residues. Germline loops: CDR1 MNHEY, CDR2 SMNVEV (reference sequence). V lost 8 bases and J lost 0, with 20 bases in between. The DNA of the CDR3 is TGTGCCAGCGGATTAACCGGGACCTCAAGCTCCTACGAGCAGTACTTC. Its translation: CASGLTGTSSSYEQYF.

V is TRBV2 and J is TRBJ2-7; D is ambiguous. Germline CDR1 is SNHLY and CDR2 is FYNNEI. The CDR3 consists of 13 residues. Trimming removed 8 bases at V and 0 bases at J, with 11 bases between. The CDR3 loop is CASGRTYSYEQYF. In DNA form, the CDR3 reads TGTGCCAGCGGACGGACCTACTCCTACGAGCAGTACTTC. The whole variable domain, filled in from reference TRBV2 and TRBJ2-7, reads EPEVTQTPSHQVTQMGQEVILRCVPISNHLYFYWYRQILGQKVEFLVSFYNNEISEKSEIFDDQFSVERPDGSNFTLKIRSTKLEDSAMYFCASGRTYSYEQYFGPGTRLTVT.

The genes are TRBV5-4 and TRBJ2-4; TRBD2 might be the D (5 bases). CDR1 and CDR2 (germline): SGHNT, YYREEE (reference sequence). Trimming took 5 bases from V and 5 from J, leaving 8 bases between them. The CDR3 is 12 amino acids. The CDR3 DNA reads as TGTGCCAGCAGTTACGGGGAAAACATTCAGTACTTC. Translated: CASSYGENIQYF.

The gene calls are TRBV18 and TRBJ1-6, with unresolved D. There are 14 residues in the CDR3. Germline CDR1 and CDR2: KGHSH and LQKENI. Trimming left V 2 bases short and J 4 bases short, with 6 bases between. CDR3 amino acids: CASSPGQYNSPLHF. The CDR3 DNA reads TGTGCCAGCTCACCAGGGCAGTATAATTCACCCCTCCACTTT. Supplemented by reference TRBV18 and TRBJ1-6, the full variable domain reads NAGVMQNPRHLVRRRGQEARLRCSPMKGHSHVYWYRQLPEEGLKFMVYLQKENIIDESGMPKERFSAEFPKEGPSILRIQQVVRGDSAAYFCASSPGQYNSPLHFGNGTRLTVT.

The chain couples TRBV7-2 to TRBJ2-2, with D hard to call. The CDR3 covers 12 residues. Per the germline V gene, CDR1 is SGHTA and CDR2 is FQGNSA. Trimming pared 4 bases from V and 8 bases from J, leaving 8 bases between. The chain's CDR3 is CASSYSPGELFF. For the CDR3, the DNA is TGTGCCAGCAGCTACTCGCCAGGGGAGCTGTTTTTT.